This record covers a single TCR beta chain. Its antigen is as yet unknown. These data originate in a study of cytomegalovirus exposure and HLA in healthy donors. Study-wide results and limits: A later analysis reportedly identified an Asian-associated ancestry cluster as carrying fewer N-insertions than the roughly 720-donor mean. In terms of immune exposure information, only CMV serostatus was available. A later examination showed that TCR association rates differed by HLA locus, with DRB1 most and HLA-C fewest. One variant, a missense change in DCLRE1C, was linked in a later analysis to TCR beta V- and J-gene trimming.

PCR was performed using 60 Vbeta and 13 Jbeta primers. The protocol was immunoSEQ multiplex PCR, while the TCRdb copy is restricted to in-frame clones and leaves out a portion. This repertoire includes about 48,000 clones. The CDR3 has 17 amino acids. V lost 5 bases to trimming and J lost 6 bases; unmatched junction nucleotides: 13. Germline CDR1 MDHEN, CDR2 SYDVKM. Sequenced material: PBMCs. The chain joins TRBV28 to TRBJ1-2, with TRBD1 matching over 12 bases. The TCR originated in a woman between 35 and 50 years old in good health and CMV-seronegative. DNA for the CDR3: TGTGCCAGCAGTCCGTACCTCGGGGGGACAGGGGGCGATGGCTACACCTTC. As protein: CASSPYLGGTGGDGYTF.